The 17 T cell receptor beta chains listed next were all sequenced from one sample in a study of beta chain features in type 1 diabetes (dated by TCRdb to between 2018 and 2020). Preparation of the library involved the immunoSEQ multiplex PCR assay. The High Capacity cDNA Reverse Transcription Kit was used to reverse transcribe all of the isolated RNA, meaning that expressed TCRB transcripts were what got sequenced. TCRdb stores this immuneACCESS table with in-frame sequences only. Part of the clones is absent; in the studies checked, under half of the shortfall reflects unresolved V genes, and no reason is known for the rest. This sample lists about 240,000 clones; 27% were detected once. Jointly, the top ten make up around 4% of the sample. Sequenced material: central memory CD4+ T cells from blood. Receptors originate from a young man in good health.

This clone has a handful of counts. The CDR3 sequence is CASSLWQGLGEQYF. The CDR3 DNA is TGTGCCAGCAGCTTGTGGCAGGGGTTGGGAGAGCAGTACTTC. The V call is TRBV5-4, the J call TRBJ2-7, with D possibly matching TRBD1 (6 bases). V dropped 1 base and J dropped 7 bases, with 15 bases sitting between them. From germline, CDR1 is SGHNT and CDR2 YYREEE (reference sequence). CDR3 length: 14 residues. Complete variable domain (other parts from reference TRBV5-4 and TRBJ2-7): ETGVTQSPTHLIKTRGQQVTLRCSSQSGHNTVSWYQQALGQGPQFIFQYYREEENGRGNFPPRFSGLQFPNYSSELNVNALELDDSALYLCASSLWQGLGEQYFGPGTRLTVT.

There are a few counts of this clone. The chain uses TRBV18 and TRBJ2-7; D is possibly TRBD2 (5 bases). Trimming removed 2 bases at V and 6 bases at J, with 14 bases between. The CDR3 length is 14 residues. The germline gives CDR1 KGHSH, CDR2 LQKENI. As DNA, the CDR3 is TGTGCCAGCTCACCAGAGCGGCTGGCGGTCGAGCAGTACTTC. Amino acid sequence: CASSPERLAVEQYF.

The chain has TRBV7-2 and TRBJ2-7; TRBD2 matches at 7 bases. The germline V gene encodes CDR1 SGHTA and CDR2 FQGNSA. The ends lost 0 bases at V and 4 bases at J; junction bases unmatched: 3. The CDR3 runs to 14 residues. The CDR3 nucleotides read TGTGCCAGCAGCTTAGCGTGGGGGGGATACGAGCAGTACTTC. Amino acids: CASSLAWGGYEQYF. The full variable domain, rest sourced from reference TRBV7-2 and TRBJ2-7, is GAGVSQSPSNKVTEKGKDVELRCDPISGHTALYWYRQSLGQGLEFLIYFQGNSAPDKSGLPSDRFSAERTGGSVSTLTIQRTQQEDSAVYLCASSLAWGGYEQYFGPGTRLTVT.

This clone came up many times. CDR3 sequence: CSVEGTGVGDTQYF. CDR3 DNA sequence: TGCAGCGTTGAAGGTACAGGGGTAGGCGATACGCAGTATTTT. The V call is TRBV29-1, the J call TRBJ2-3; TRBD1 agrees at 7 bases. CDR3 length: 14 residues. From germline, CDR1 is SQVTM and CDR2 ANQGSEA. Unmatched junction bases numbered 7, after V lost 1 base and J lost 6 bases.

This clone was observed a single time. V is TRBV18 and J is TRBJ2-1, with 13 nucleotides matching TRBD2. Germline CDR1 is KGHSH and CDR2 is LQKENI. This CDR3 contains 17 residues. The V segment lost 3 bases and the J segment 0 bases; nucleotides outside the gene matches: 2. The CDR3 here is CASSPGLAGTSYNEQFF. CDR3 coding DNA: TGTGCCAGCTCACCGGGACTAGCGGGGACCTCCTACAATGAGCAGTTCTTC.

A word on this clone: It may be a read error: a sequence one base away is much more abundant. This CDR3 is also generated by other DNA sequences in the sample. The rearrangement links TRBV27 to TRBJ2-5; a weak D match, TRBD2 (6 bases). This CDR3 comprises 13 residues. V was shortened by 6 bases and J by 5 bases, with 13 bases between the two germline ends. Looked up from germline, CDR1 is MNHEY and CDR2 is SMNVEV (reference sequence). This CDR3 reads CASRGLNQETQYF. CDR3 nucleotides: TGTGCCAGCAGGGGACTGAATCAGGAGACCCAGTACTTC.

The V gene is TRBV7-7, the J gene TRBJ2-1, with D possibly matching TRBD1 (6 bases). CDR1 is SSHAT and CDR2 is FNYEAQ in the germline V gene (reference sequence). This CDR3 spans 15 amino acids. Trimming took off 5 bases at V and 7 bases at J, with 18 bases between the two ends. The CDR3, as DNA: TGTGCCAGCAGCCTGGACAGCCGGGTTGGAAATGAGCAGTTCTTC. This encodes CASSLDSRVGNEQFF.

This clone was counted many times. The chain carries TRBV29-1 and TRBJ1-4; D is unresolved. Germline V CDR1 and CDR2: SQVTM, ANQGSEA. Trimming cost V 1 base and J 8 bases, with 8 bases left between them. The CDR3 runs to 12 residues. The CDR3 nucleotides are TGCAGCGTTGAAGGCGTTGGGGAAAAACTGTTTTTT. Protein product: CSVEGVGEKLFF. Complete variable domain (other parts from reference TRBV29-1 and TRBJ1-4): SAVISQKPSRDICQRGTSLTIQCQVDSQVTMMFWYRQQPGQSLTLIATANQGSEATYESGFVIDKFPISRPNLTFSTLTVSNMSPEDSSIYLCSVEGVGEKLFFGSGTQLSVL.

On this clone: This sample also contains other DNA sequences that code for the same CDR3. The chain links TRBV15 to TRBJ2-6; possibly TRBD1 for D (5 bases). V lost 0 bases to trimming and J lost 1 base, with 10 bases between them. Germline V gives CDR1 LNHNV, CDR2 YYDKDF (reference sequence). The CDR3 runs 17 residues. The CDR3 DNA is TGTGCCACCAGCAGAGAGCAGGGATTGTCTGGGGCCAACGTCCTGACTTTC. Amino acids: CATSREQGLSGANVLTF.

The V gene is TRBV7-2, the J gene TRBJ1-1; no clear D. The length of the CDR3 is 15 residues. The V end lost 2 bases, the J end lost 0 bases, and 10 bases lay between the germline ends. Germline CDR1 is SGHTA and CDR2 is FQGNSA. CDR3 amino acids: CASSLYGRMNTEAFF. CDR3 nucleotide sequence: TGTGCCAGCAGCTTATACGGACGGATGAACACTGAAGCTTTCTTT.

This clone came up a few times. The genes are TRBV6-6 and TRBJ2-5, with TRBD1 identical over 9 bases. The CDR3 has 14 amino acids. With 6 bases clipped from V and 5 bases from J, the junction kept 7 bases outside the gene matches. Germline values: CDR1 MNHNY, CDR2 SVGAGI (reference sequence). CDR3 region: CASRFRDREETQYF. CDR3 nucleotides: TGTGCCAGCAGATTCCGGGACAGGGAGGAGACCCAGTACTTC.

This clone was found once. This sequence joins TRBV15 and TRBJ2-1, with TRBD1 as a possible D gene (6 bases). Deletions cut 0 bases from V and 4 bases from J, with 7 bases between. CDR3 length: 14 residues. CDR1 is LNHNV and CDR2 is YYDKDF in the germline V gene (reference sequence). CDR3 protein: CATSREDRYNEQFF. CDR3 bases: TGTGCCACCAGCAGAGAAGACAGGTACAATGAGCAGTTCTTC.

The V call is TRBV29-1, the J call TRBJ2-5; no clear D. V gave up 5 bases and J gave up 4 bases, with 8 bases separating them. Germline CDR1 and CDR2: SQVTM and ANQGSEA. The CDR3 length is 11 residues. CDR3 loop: CSVYPRETQYF. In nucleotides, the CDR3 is TGCAGCGTTTACCCTCGAGAGACCCAGTACTTC.

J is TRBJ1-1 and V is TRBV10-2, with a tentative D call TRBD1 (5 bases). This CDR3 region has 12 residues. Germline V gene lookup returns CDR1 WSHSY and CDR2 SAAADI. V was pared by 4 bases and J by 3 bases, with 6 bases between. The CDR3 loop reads CASSVTDTEAFF. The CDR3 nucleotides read TGCGCCAGCAGTGTGACAGACACTGAAGCTTTCTTT.

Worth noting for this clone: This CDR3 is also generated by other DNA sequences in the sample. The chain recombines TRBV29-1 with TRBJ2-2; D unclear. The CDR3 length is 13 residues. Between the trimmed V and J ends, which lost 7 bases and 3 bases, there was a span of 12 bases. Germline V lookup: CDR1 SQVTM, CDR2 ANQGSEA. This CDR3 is CSAKDTYTGELFF. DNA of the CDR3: TGCAGCGCCAAAGACACTTACACCGGGGAGCTGTTTTTT.

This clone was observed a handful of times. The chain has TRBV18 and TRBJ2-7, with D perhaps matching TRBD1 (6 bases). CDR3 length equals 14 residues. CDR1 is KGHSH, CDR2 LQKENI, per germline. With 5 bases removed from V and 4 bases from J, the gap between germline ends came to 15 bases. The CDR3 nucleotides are TGTGCCAGCTCAAAGGACAGCTTATTGTACGAGCAGTACTTC. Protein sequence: CASSKDSLLYEQYF. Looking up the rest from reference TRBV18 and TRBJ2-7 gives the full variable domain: NAGVMQNPRHLVRRRGQEARLRCSPMKGHSHVYWYRQLPEEGLKFMVYLQKENIIDESGMPKERFSAEFPKEGPSILRIQQVVRGDSAAYFCASSKDSLLYEQYFGPGTRLTVT.

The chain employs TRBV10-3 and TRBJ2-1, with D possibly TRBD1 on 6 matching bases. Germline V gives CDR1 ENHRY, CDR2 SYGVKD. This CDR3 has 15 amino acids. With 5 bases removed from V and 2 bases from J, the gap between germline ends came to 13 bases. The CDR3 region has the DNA TGTGCCATCAGTCCAAACAGGGACGCCTACAATGAGCAGTTCTTC. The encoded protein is CAISPNRDAYNEQFF.